The rows below give T cell receptor beta chains drawn from one sample of a study of blood T cell repertoires in COVID-19. Sequenced by immunoSEQ multiplex PCR; TCRdb stores in-frame clones only, minus some. In the table there are fewer than 150,000 clones, 84% of which are singletons. The sequenced sample was peripheral blood. Receptor source: a young woman who had recovered from COVID-19. CDR3s include the opening cysteine and the closing phenylalanine or tryptophan. A D gene is named only where the DNA matches it firmly. Only some rows state a clone size, as once, few, many or a class for expanded clones.

j_call clone_size v_call d_call cdr3_aa cdr3_nt
TRBJ2-3 NA TRBV3-1/TRBV3-2 NA CASSQDLGLDLFDTQYF TGTGCCAGCAGCCAAGACCTCGGGTTAGATTTATTCGATACGCAGTATTTT
TRBJ1-3 once TRBV5-5 NA CASETGYSGNTIYF TGTGCCAGTGAGACAGGTTACTCTGGAAACACCATATATTTT
TRBJ2-7 NA TRBV7-6 TRBD2 CASSTAPKAGLGEQYF TGTGCCAGCAGCACAGCCCCGAAAGCGGGATTAGGGGAGCAGTACTTC
TRBJ2-7 NA TRBV7-6 NA CASSLGAGAGTGYEQYF TGTGCCAGCAGCTTAGGGGCGGGAGCGGGGACAGGTTACGAGCAGTACTTC
TRBJ2-2 NA TRBV7-2 NA CASSLNRGLTGELFF TGTGCCAGCAGCTTAAACCGCGGTCTTACCGGGGAGCTGTTTTTT
TRBJ2-2 NA TRBV18 NA CASSPIPTGELFF TGTGCCAGCTCACCAATCCCGACCGGGGAGCTGTTTTTT
TRBJ2-5 NA TRBV9 TRBD2 CASSDSPGLASSPQETQYF TGTGCCAGCAGCGACTCCCCGGGACTAGCGTCCTCCCCGCAAGAGACCCAGTACTTC
TRBJ2-3 few TRBV7-9 TRBD1 CASTSRNRGDTDTQYF TGTGCCAGCACCAGTAGGAACAGGGGGGACACAGATACGCAGTATTTT
TRBJ2-7 NA TRBV2 NA CASSEEAGAAYEQYF TGTGCCAGCAGTGAAGAGGCGGGGGCGGCCTACGAGCAGTACTTC
TRBJ2-1 NA TRBV4-1 NA CASSPYGASSNEQFF TGCGCCAGCAGCCCCTACGGAGCTAGCAGCAATGAGCAGTTCTTC
TRBJ2-3 few TRBV27 NA CASSSNTDTQYF TGTGCCAGCAGTTCAAACACAGATACGCAGTATTTT
TRBJ2-7 NA TRBV6-6 NA CASTPSFGGSYEQYF TGTGCCAGCACCCCGTCTTTTGGGGGGTCCTACGAGCAGTACTTC
TRBJ2-1 NA TRBV9 NA CASSVAGARSEQFF TGTGCCAGCAGCGTAGCGGGAGCGCGTAGTGAGCAGTTCTTC
TRBJ2-7 few TRBV4-1 NA CASSQEKLLSSYEQYF TGCGCCAGCAGCCAAGAGAAGCTGTTGAGCTCCTACGAGCAGTACTTC
TRBJ2-7 NA TRBV7-3 NA CASSLVRTPYEEQYF TGTGCCAGCAGCTTAGTTCGGACTCCCTACGAGGAGCAGTACTTC
TRBJ1-1 NA TRBV9 NA CASSGGRGDTEAFF TGTGCCAGCAGCGGGGGGAGGGGCGACACTGAAGCTTTCTTT
TRBJ2-5 few TRBV6-5 TRBD2 CASSYFLAGAQETQYF TGTGCCAGCAGTTACTTCTTAGCGGGGGCTCAAGAGACCCAGTACTTC
TRBJ1-1 NA TRBV21-1 NA CASRTGQNTEAFF TGTGCCAGCAGAACGGGACAGAACACTGAAGCTTTCTTT
TRBJ1-2 NA TRBV10-3 TRBD1 CAISPTGREAGYTF TGTGCCATCAGTCCGACAGGGCGTGAGGCTGGCTACACCTTC
TRBJ2-5 few TRBV7-9 NA CASSLYRGQIRFYQETQYF TGTGCCAGCAGCTTATATAGAGGGCAGATTCGATTTTACCAAGAGACCCAGTACTTC
TRBJ1-3 NA TRBV18 TRBD1 CASSPDRVSGNTIYF TGTGCCAGCTCACCAGACAGGGTATCTGGAAACACCATATATTTT
TRBJ1-1 NA TRBV5-1 NA CASSLGFGRGNTEAFF TGCGCCAGCAGCTTGGGGTTTGGCCGGGGGAACACTGAAGCTTTCTTT
TRBJ2-1 NA TRBV19 NA CASSIDSYSEQFF TGTGCCAGTAGTATAGATAGCTATAGTGAGCAGTTCTTC
TRBJ1-1 NA TRBV6-5 NA CASSYSKNTEAFF TGTGCCAGCAGTTACTCCAAAAACACTGAAGCTTTCTTT
TRBJ2-2 NA TRBV2 NA CASREQGSTGELFF TGTGCCAGCCGCGAACAGGGCTCCACCGGGGAGCTGTTTTTT
TRBJ1-5 NA TRBV7-8 NA CASSFPGGGQPQHF TGTGCCAGCAGCTTCCCCGGGGGAGGTCAGCCCCAGCATTTT
TRBJ2-1 NA TRBV29-1 NA CSVAQRLYNEQFF TGCAGCGTTGCCCAGCGCCTCTACAATGAGCAGTTCTTC
TRBJ2-7 once TRBV6-6 TRBD2 CASSPVGAGGPNF TGTGCCAGCAGCCCCGTTGGGGCGGGGGGGCCGAACTTC
TRBJ1-4 NA TRBV7-9 NA CASSLRTNEKLFF TGTGCCAGCAGCTTACGAACTAATGAAAAACTGTTTTTT
TRBJ2-1 NA TRBV5-8 TRBD2 CASSLFRTSFSYNEQFF TGTGCCAGCAGCTTGTTTCGGACTAGCTTTTCATACAATGAGCAGTTCTTC
TRBJ1-1 NA TRBV18 TRBD1 CASSPDRDAEAFF TGTGCCAGCTCACCTGACAGGGACGCTGAAGCTTTCTTT
TRBJ1-1 NA TRBV5-4 TRBD1 CASSRDSDTEAFF TGTGCCAGCAGCCGGGACAGTGACACTGAAGCTTTCTTT